One sample yielded the 24 T cell receptor beta chains listed below, sequenced in a study of blood T cell repertoires in COVID-19. Produced via immunoSEQ multiplex PCR; TCRdb's table is partial and in-frame only. This table has roughly 21,000 clones, roughly 88% appearing once. The sequencing input was peripheral blood. These receptors were obtained from an elderly woman with active or convalescent COVID-19.

The V and J genes are TRBV19 and TRBJ2-3, with 7 bases lining up with TRBD2. The CDR3 sequence is 14 residues long. CDR1 is LNHDA and CDR2 is SQIVND in the germline V gene (reference sequence). J lost 2 bases, V lost 6 bases, and 5 bases had no gene match. CDR3: CASSRAGFTDTQYF. The CDR3 region has the DNA TGTGCCAGTAGCCGAGCGGGGTTCACAGATACGCAGTATTTT.

The V gene is TRBV24-1, the J gene TRBJ2-3; 11 bases map to TRBD1. Germline V gene data show CDR1 as KGHDR and CDR2 as SFDVKD. The CDR3 extends over 19 amino acids. Germline trimming cut 3 bases from V and 5 bases from J; bases unmatched to any gene: 15. As DNA, the CDR3 is TGTGCCACCAGTGATCCGAGAAAAAAAACCGGGACAGGGGGAGATACGCAGTATTTT. Its protein is CATSDPRKKTGTGGDTQYF.

The V and J genes are TRBV20-1 and TRBJ1-2; D remains ambiguous. The ends were cut back, 5 bases at V and 4 bases at J, with 5 bases in the middle. The length of the CDR3 is 10 residues. Germline V gives CDR1 DFQATT, CDR2 SNEGSKA (reference sequence). CDR3 sequence reads: CSAFIYGYTF. The DNA of the CDR3 is TGCAGTGCTTTCATCTATGGCTACACCTTC.

This chain joins TRBV11-2 and TRBJ2-7; possible D gene TRBD1, 6 bases. Germline V gives CDR1 SGHAT, CDR2 FQNNGV. The CDR3 is 16 amino acids. Trimming stripped 2 bases from V and 1 base from J, with 15 bases between. The CDR3 DNA sequence: TGTGCCAGCAGCTTAAATCATGGGACAAATTCCTACGAGCAGTACTTC. Protein sequence: CASSLNHGTNSYEQYF.

The chain has TRBV6-5 and TRBJ2-7, with a tentative D call TRBD1 (7 bases). The CDR3 contains 14 residues. The germline CDR1 and CDR2 sequences are MNHEY and SVGAGI. Trimming removed 5 bases at V and 2 bases at J, with 13 bases between. In DNA, the CDR3 is TGTGCCAGCAGTAACCAGGGGGGTCCCTACGAGCAGTACTTC. Its translation: CASSNQGGPYEQYF.

This clone was counted a few times. The chain employs TRBV10-3 and TRBJ1-1; D ambiguous. Per germline, CDR1 ENHRY and CDR2 SYGVKD. V was trimmed by 4 bases and J by 0 bases, leaving 9 bases between them. The CDR3 runs 14 residues. Here the CDR3 DNA reads TGTGCCATCAGTGGTACAGAGTTGAACACTGAAGCTTTCTTT. It codes for CAISGTELNTEAFF.

J is TRBJ1-2 and V is TRBV24-1; D is undetermined. This CDR3 spans 13 amino acids. V lost 6 bases and J lost 2, with 9 bases in between. Germline CDR1 reads KGHDR; CDR2 reads SFDVKD. The DNA for the CDR3 is TGTGCCACCAGTCGGGAACCAAACTATGGCTACACCTTC. Translating gives CATSREPNYGYTF.

The rearrangement joins TRBV5-1 to TRBJ1-6, with a weak D call TRBD1 (5 bases). V gave up 1 base and J gave up 5 bases, with 10 bases separating them. The germline V gene encodes CDR1 SGHRS and CDR2 YFSETQ. The CDR3 covers 15 residues. The CDR3 reads CASSLQQANNSPLHF. For the CDR3, the DNA is TGCGCCAGCAGCTTGCAACAGGCTAATAATTCACCCCTCCACTTT.

For this clone: One end of the junction is discordant with germline, which a read error may explain. This chain uses TRBV6-1 with TRBJ2-7, with 13 bases fitting TRBD2. The CDR3 is 15 residues long. Germline CDR1 and CDR2: MNHNS and SASEGT. CDR3 in amino acids: CASREGLAGAHEQYF. CDR3 nucleotides: TGTGCCAGCAGGGAAGGACTAGCGGGAGCCCACGAGCAGTACTTC.

The chain is built from TRBV5-6 and TRBJ1-2; TRBD1 is a possible D gene (5 bases). Germline CDR1 and CDR2: SGHDT and YYEEEE. This CDR3 spans 16 amino acids. The germline V and J ends were trimmed by 2 bases and 6 bases, with 20 bases remaining between them. The CDR3 nucleotides are TGTGCCAGCAGCTTTTTCGTCAGCGGGACGGACAATGGCTACACCTTC. Protein product: CASSFFVSGTDNGYTF.

This rearrangement joins TRBV24-1 to TRBJ2-1; 14 nucleotides line up with TRBD2. V was clipped by 3 bases and J by 6 bases; unmatched bases: 3. CDR1 and CDR2 from the germline V gene are KGHDR and SFDVKD. CDR3 size: 16 residues. The CDR3 reads CATSDGTSGSVNEQFF. CDR3 nucleotide sequence: TGTGCCACCAGTGATGGGACTAGCGGGAGCGTCAATGAGCAGTTCTTC.

The V and J genes are TRBV18 and TRBJ2-1; TRBD2 matches at 11 bases. Germline V gene data show CDR1 as KGHSH and CDR2 as LQKENI. CDR3 length: 16 residues. V trimming: 3 bases; J trimming: 0 bases; junction bases outside the gene matches: 1. The CDR3 reads CASSPLAGGSYNEQFF. The CDR3 coding sequence is TGTGCCAGCTCACCCCTAGCGGGAGGCTCCTACAATGAGCAGTTCTTC. Full variable domain (rest looked up from reference TRBV18 and TRBJ2-1): NAGVMQNPRHLVRRRGQEARLRCSPMKGHSHVYWYRQLPEEGLKFMVYLQKENIIDESGMPKERFSAEFPKEGPSILRIQQVVRGDSAAYFCASSPLAGGSYNEQFFGPGTRLTVL.

The genes are TRBV19 and TRBJ2-7; 8 bases fit TRBD1. Trimming took 2 bases from V and 1 from J; bases not matched to a gene: 10. CDR3 size: 17 residues. CDR1 and CDR2 (germline): LNHDA, SQIVND (reference sequence). CDR3 nucleotides: TGTGCCAGTAGTATACGGGCAGGGGGCGCTGGGTCCTACGAGCAGTACTTC. Translating gives CASSIRAGGAGSYEQYF.

This rearrangement joins TRBV4-1 to TRBJ2-7; 7 bases line up with TRBD2. The CDR3 extends over 16 amino acids. Germline values: CDR1 MGHRA, CDR2 YSYEKL. The V segment lost 4 bases and the J segment 7 bases; nucleotides outside the gene matches: 16. This CDR3 is CASSPSLGGRFHEQYF. The CDR3 coding sequence is TGCGCCAGCAGCCCCTCGTTGGGCGGGAGATTTCATGAGCAGTACTTC.

This chain links TRBV7-9 with TRBJ2-4; TRBD2 might be the D (6 bases). The CDR3 length is 15 residues. V shed 3 bases and J shed 3 bases, with 12 bases lying between them. Germline CDR1 reads SEHNR; CDR2 reads FQNEAQ (reference sequence). Here the CDR3 reads CASSLEWGDKNIQYF. The DNA of the CDR3 is TGTGCCAGCAGCTTGGAATGGGGGGACAAAAACATTCAGTACTTC.

The chain links TRBV6-4 to TRBJ1-5; 8 nucleotides align to TRBD1. V shed 3 bases and J 7 bases; nucleotides not matched to a gene: 8. Germline CDR1 reads MRHNA; CDR2 reads SNTAGT. The length of the CDR3 is 15 residues. The CDR3 DNA reads as TGTGCCAGCAGTGAAACAGGGGGAGTCTCACAGCCCCAGCATTTT. Its translation is CASSETGGVSQPQHF.

The V call is TRBV9, the J call TRBJ2-7; 8 nucleotides align to TRBD2. The germline gives CDR1 SGDLS, CDR2 YYNGEE. The CDR3 has 15 amino acids. The trim removed 0 bases at V and 5 bases at J, leaving 7 bases unmatched. The CDR3 bases are TGTGCCAGCAGCGTAGGACCGGGAGGGGTCAACGAGCAGTACTTC. It translates to CASSVGPGGVNEQYF.

J is TRBJ1-1 and V is TRBV12-3 or TRBV12-4; D not resolved. The V end lost 5 bases, the J end lost 3 bases, and 10 bases lay between the germline ends. This CDR3 contains 13 residues. CDR3 residues: CASSTGWYTEAFF. The CDR3 bases are TGTGCCAGCAGTACCGGTTGGTACACTGAAGCTTTCTTT.

V and J are TRBV2 and TRBJ1-3; unclear D gene. This CDR3 has 12 residues. Trimming cost V 8 bases and J 4 bases, with 9 bases left between them. CDR1 is SNHLY, CDR2 FYNNEI, per germline. CDR3 sequence (DNA): TGTGCCAGCCGCCAGGCGGGAAACACCATATATTTT. The encoded protein is CASRQAGNTIYF.

This chain connects TRBV28 to TRBJ2-2, with 9 bases aligning to TRBD2. Germline V CDR1 and CDR2: MDHEN, SYDVKM. The CDR3 loop spans 14 amino acids. The trim removed 8 bases at V and 5 bases at J, leaving 6 bases unmatched. CDR3 in DNA: TGTGCCAGCGAATTAGCGGGAGCAACCGGGGAGCTGTTTTTT. It yields the protein CASELAGATGELFF.

The rearrangement links TRBV28 to TRBJ2-5; 7 bases agree with TRBD2. From germline, CDR1 is MDHEN and CDR2 SYDVKM. The V segment lost 5 bases and the J segment 4 bases; nucleotides outside the gene matches: 4. The CDR3 totals 13 residues. In DNA, the CDR3 is TGTGCCAGCAGTCTGGGCGGGAGAGAGACCCAGTACTTC. This translates into CASSLGGRETQYF.

The CDR3 reads CASSPGLRDEQYF. Written as DNA, the CDR3 is TGTGCCAGCTCACCAGGACTGAGGGACGAGCAGTACTTC. V and J are TRBV18 and TRBJ2-7; D is perhaps TRBD2 (5 bases). V gave up 2 bases and J gave up 5 bases, with 10 bases separating them. The CDR3 totals 13 residues. Germline assignment: CDR1 KGHSH and CDR2 LQKENI. The whole variable domain, filled in from reference TRBV18 and TRBJ2-7, reads NAGVMQNPRHLVRRRGQEARLRCSPMKGHSHVYWYRQLPEEGLKFMVYLQKENIIDESGMPKERFSAEFPKEGPSILRIQQVVRGDSAAYFCASSPGLRDEQYFGPGTRLTVT.

V and J are TRBV19 and TRBJ2-1; 9 positions match TRBD1. Germline V CDR1 and CDR2: LNHDA, SQIVND (reference sequence). The CDR3 has 15 residues. Losses at the gene ends were 4 bases for V and 15 bases for J; bases not matched to a gene: 16. CDR3 nucleotide sequence: TGTGCCAGTAGTACACCGGGACAGGGTTGGAGGGGGATGTTCTTC. Protein product: CASSTPGQGWRGMFF.

The chain joins TRBV19 to TRBJ2-3; TRBD2 matches 9 bases. Trimming cost V 3 bases and J 3 bases; bases outside gene matches: 7. The CDR3 length is 16 residues. Per germline, CDR1 LNHDA and CDR2 SQIVND (reference sequence). CDR3 DNA: TGTGCCAGTAGTATCCTAGCGGGGCAACCTACAGATACGCAGTATTTT. Translation: CASSILAGQPTDTQYF.